This T cell receptor beta chain was captured in a study of T-cell reconstitution after alpha-beta-depleted transplantation in children. This clonotype was seen only a few times. Its target is not known. Study-wide points: Some patients' high day-60 TCRbeta diversity was traced to surviving recipient T cells and thymic progenitors. Reports say that about two months after transplant, the alpha-beta T cells came out of several hundred graft clones that had expanded. Counts and diversity of T cells one year after transplant came mostly from newly produced T cells.

Unique molecular identifiers were built into the TCRbeta library. In TCRdb, the PCR reads were re-called with MiXCR into one record per CDR3 protein. The sample carries approximately 190,000 distinct CDR3 sequences, roughly 8.1% recorded once. The CDR3 contains 17 residues. The germline V and J ends were trimmed by 1 base and 7 bases, with 26 bases remaining between them. CDR1 is SQVTM, CDR2 ANQGSEA, per germline. The receptor was derived from a male patient aged 2 to 10 who had a stem cell transplant for acute myeloid leukemia, so the T cells may come from the graft donor. The chain combines TRBV29-1 with TRBJ2-7; D is perhaps TRBD2 (6 bases). The starting material was PBMCs, mostly from graft donor cells, obtained 360 days after TCRalphabeta/CD19-depleted stem cell transplant. The CDR3 DNA sequence: TGCAGCGTTGAAGGAGGGAGAGGCAGGGCGGTACGGGGGGAGCAGTACTTC. It translates to CSVEGGRGRAVRGEQYF.